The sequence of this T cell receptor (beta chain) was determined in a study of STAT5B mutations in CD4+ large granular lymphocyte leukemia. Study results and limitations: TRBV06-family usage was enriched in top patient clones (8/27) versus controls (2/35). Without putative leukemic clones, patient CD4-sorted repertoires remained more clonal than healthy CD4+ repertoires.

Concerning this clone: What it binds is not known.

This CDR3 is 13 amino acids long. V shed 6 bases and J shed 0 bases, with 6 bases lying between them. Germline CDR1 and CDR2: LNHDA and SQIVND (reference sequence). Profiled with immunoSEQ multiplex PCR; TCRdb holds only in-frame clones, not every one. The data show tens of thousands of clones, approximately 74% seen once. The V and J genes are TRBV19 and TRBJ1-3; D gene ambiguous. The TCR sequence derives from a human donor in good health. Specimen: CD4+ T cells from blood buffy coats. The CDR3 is CASRTLSGNTIYF. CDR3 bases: TGTGCCAGTAGGACCCTCTCTGGAAACACCATATATTTT. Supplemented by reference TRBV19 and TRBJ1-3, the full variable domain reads DGGITQSPKYLFRKEGQNVTLSCEQNLNHDAMYWYRQDPGQGLRLIYYSQIVNDFQKGDIAEGYSVSREKKESFPLTVTSAQKNPTAFYLCASRTLSGNTIYFGEGSWLTVV.